Included here is one TCR beta chain sequence, with context. The target antigen is unknown. This sample was included in a study of untreated major depressive disorder. There are 13 residues in the CDR3. With 3 bases clipped from V and 7 bases from J, the junction kept 2 bases outside the gene matches. Per germline, CDR1 SNHLY and CDR2 FYNNEI. Generated by immunoSEQ multiplex PCR, the TCRdb table keeps only in-frame clones and is missing some. Here the sample spans approximately 20,000 clones, more than 75% being singletons. Points from the study as a whole: CD4+ T cells from depressed patients used TRBV05-01 (Vbeta 5.1) more often than controls.

Material: CD4+ T cells from PBMCs. The receptor was derived from a woman in her twenties or thirties in good health. The rearrangement joins TRBV2 to TRBJ1-5, with 8 positions matching TRBD1. The CDR3 coding sequence is TGTGCCAGCAGTGATTACAGGGGGCAGCCCCAGCATTTT. Translation: CASSDYRGQPQHF.